This T cell receptor beta chain was recovered during a study of T and B cells in COVID-19 patients. Study-level background: Critical illness requiring mechanical ventilation or extracorporeal membrane oxygenation affected about 60% of the 20 active-infection patients.

Each TRB amplification used roughly 250-550 ng of genomic DNA from blood. Notes on the study in general: CD4+, regulatory T cell, CD8+ and sorted SARS-CoV-2-responsive or tetramer+ T cells were not yet sequenced. Patients with COVID-19 reportedly showed strongly skewed T cell receptor beta variable and joining gene usage. Active COVID-19 showed highly clonal TRB repertoires; recovery showed diversity and richness above healthy donors.

Trimming cost V 3 bases and J 6 bases, with 12 bases left between them. There are 13 residues in the CDR3. TRB rearrangements were amplified by multiplex PCR with BIOMED2 TRB-A/B primers. From the multiplex PCR reads, TCRdb called clonotypes with MiXCR, one entry per CDR3 protein. This sample has about 8,400 distinct CDR3 sequences, with about a quarter found just once. In this sample, this clonotype turned up many times. The antigen is undetermined. V is TRBV12-3 or TRBV12-4 and J is TRBJ2-7; maybe TRBD2 (5 bases). The receptor was derived from a human donor who had recovered from COVID-19. Sequencing input: blood. The CDR3 is CASSFVVAGEQYF. The CDR3 region has the DNA TGTGCCAGCAGTTTCGTAGTGGCGGGCGAGCAGTACTTC.